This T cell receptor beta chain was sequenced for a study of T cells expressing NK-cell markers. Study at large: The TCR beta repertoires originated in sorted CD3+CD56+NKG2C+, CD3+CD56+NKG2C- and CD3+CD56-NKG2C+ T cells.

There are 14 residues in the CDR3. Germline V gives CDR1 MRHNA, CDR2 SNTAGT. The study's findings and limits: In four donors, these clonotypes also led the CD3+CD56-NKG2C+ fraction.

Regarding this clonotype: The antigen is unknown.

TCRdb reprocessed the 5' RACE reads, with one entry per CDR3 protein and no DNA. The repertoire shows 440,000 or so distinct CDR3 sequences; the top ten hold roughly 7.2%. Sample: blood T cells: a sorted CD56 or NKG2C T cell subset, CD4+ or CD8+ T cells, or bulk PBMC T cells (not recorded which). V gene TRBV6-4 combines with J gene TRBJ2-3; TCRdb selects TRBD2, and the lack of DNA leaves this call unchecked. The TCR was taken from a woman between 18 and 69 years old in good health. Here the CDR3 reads CASRPGGPADTQYF.